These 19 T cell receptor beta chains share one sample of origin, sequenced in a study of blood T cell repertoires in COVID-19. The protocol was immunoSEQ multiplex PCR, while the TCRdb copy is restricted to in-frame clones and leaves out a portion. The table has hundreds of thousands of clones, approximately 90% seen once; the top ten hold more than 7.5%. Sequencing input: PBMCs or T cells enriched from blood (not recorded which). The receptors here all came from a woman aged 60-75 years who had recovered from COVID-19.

The CDR3 protein is CASSLRTSGGKSSYNEQFF. CDR3 bases: TGTGCCAGCAGCCTCAGGACTAGCGGGGGAAAAAGCTCCTACAATGAGCAGTTCTTC. The rearrangement uses TRBV9 and TRBJ2-1, with TRBD2 matching 13 bases. With V trimmed by 4 bases and J by 0 bases, 10 bases remained unmatched. CDR3 size: 19 residues. Looked up from germline, CDR1 is SGDLS and CDR2 is YYNGEE.

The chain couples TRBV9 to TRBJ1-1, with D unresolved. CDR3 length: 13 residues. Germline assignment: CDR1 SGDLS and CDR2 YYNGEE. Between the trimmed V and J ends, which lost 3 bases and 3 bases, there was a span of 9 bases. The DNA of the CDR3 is TGTGCCAGCAGCGCCTTCCGGGACACTGAAGCTTTCTTT. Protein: CASSAFRDTEAFF.

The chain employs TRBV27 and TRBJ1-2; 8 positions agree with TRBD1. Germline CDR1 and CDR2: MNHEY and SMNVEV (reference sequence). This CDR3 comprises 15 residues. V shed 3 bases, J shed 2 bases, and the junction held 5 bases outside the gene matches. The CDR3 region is CASSLYRGMNYGYTF. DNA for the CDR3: TGTGCCAGCAGTTTGTACAGGGGGATGAACTATGGCTACACCTTC.

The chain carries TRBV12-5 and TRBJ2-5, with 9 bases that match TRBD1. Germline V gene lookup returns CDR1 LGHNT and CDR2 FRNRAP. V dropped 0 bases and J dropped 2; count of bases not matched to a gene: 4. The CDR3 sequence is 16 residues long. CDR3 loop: CASGLVPGTGQETQYF. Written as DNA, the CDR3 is TGTGCTAGTGGTTTGGTACCGGGGACAGGGCAAGAGACCCAGTACTTC. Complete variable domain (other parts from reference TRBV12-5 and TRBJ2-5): DARVTQTPRHKVTEMGQEVTMRCQPILGHNTVFWYRQTMMQGLELLAYFRNRAPLDDSGMPKDRFSAEMPDATLATLKIQPSEPRDSAVYFCASGLVPGTGQETQYFGPGTRLLVL.

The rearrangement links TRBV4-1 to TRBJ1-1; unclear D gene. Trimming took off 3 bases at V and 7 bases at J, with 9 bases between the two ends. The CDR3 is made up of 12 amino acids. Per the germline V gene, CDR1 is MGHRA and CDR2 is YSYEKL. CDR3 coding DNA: TGCGCCAGCAGCCAGGGAGGGTTTGAAGCTTTCTTT. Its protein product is CASSQGGFEAFF.

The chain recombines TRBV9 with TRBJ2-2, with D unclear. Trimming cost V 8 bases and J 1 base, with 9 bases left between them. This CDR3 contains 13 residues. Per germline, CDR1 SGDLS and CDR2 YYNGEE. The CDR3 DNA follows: TGTGCCAGTCAATACAGGAACACCGGGGAGCTGTTTTTT. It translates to CASQYRNTGELFF.

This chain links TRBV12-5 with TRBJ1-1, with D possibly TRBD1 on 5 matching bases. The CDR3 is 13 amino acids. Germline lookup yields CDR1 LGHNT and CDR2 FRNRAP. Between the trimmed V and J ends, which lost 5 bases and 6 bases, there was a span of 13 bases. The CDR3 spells CASGLQGNPEAFF. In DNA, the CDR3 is TGTGCTAGTGGTCTCCAGGGTAACCCTGAAGCTTTCTTT. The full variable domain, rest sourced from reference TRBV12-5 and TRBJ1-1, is DARVTQTPRHKVTEMGQEVTMRCQPILGHNTVFWYRQTMMQGLELLAYFRNRAPLDDSGMPKDRFSAEMPDATLATLKIQPSEPRDSAVYFCASGLQGNPEAFFGQGTRLTVV.

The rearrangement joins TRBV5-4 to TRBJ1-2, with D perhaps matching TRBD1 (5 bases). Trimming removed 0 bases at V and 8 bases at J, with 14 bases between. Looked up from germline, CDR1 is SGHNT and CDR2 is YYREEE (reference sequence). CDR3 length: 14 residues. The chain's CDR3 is CASSLESGDGGYTF. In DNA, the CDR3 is TGTGCCAGCAGCTTGGAGTCGGGGGATGGAGGCTACACCTTC.

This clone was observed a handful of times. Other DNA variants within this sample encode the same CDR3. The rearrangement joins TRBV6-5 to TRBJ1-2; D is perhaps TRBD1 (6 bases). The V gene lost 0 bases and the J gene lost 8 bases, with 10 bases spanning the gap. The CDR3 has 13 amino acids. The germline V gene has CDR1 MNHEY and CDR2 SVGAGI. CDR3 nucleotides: TGTGCCAGCAGTTACTCCTCAGGGGAAGGCTACACCTTC. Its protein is CASSYSSGEGYTF.

CDR3 sequence: CASGRGNYEQYF. In DNA, the CDR3 is TGTGCTAGTGGACGGGGGAACTACGAGCAGTACTTC. The chain is built from TRBV12-5 and TRBJ2-7; TRBD2 is a possible D gene (6 bases). Trimming left V 6 bases short and J 3 bases short, with 9 bases between. This CDR3 has 12 amino acids. Germline CDR1 and CDR2: LGHNT and FRNRAP. The full variable domain, in which reference TRBV12-5 and TRBJ2-7 provide the parts outside the CDR3, is DARVTQTPRHKVTEMGQEVTMRCQPILGHNTVFWYRQTMMQGLELLAYFRNRAPLDDSGMPKDRFSAEMPDATLATLKIQPSEPRDSAVYFCASGRGNYEQYFGPGTRLTVT.

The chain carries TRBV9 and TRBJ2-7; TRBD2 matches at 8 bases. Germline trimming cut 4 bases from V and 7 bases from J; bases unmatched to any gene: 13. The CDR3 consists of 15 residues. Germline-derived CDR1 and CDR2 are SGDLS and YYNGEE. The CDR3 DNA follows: TGTGCCAGCAGCCCCTCCCCCGGGGGGGACGGGGAGCAGTACTTC. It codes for CASSPSPGGDGEQYF. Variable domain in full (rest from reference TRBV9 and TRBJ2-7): DSGVTQTPKHLITATGQRVTLRCSPRSGDLSVYWYQQSLDQGLQFLIQYYNGEERAKGNILERFSAQQFPDLHSELNLSSLELGDSALYFCASSPSPGGDGEQYFGPGTRLTVT.

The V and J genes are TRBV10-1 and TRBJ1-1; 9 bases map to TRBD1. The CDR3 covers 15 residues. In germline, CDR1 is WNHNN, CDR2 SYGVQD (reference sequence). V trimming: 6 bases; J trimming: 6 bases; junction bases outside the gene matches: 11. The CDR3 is CASSSSGQGYPEAFF. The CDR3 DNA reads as TGCGCCAGCAGCTCTTCGGGACAGGGTTACCCTGAAGCTTTCTTT.

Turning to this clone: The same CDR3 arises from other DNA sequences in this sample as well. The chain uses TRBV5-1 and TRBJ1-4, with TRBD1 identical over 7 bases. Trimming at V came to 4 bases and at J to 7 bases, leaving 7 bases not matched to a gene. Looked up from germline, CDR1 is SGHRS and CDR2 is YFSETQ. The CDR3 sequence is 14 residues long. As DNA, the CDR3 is TGCGCCAGCAGCCTAGGGGGCTTGGGTGAAAAACTGTTTTTT. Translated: CASSLGGLGEKLFF.

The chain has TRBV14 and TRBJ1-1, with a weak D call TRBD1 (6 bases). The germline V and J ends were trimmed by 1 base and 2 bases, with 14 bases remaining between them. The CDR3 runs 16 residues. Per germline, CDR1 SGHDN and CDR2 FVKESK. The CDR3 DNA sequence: TGTGCCAGCAGCCAAGGTTCGGTCAGGGGAAACACTGAAGCTTTCTTT. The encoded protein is CASSQGSVRGNTEAFF. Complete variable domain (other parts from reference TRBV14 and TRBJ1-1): EAGVTQFPSHSVIEKGQTVTLRCDPISGHDNLYWYRRVMGKEIKFLLHFVKESKQDESGMPNNRFLAERTGGTYSTLKVQPAELEDSGVYFCASSQGSVRGNTEAFFGQGTRLTVV.

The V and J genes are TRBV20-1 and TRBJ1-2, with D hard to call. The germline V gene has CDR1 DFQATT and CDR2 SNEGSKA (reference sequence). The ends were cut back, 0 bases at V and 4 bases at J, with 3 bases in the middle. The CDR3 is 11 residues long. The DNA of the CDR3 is TGCAGTGCTAGAGATCGCTATGGCTACACCTTC. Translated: CSARDRYGYTF.

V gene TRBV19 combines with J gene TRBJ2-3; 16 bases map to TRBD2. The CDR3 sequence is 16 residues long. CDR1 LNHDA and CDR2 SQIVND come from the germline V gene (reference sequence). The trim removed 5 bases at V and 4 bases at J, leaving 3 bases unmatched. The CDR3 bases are TGTGCCAGTAGTCCCGGGACTAGCGGGGGGGCAGATACGCAGTATTTT. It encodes CASSPGTSGGADTQYF. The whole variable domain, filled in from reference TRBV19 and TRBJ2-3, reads DGGITQSPKYLFRKEGQNVTLSCEQNLNHDAMYWYRQDPGQGLRLIYYSQIVNDFQKGDIAEGYSVSREKKESFPLTVTSAQKNPTAFYLCASSPGTSGGADTQYFGPGTRLTVL.

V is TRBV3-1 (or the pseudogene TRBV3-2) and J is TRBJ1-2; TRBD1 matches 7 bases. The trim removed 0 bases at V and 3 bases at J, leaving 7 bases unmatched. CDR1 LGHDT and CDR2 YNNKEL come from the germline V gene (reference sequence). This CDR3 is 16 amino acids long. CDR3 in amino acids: CASSQDAKTGYYGYTF. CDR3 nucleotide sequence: TGTGCCAGCAGCCAAGATGCAAAGACAGGGTACTATGGCTACACCTTC.

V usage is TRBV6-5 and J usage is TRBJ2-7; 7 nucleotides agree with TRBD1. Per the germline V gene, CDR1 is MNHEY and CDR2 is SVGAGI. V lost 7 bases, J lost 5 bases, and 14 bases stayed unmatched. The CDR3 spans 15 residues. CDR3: CASKRSRDSAHEQYV. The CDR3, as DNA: TGTGCCAGCAAACGGAGTAGGGACAGCGCGCACGAGCAGTACGTC.

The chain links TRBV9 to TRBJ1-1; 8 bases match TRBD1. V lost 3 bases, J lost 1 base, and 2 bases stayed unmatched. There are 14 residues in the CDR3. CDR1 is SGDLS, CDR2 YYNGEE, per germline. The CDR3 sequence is CASSAQGENTEAFF. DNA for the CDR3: TGTGCCAGCAGCGCACAGGGGGAGAACACTGAAGCTTTCTTT.